This T cell receptor beta chain was sequenced during a study of regulatory T cells in long-lasting Graves disease. This CDR3 spans 15 amino acids. Trimming shortened V by 2 bases and J by 3 bases, and 14 bases separated the two germline ends. Germline CDR1 SQVTM, CDR2 ANQGSEA. The time point denotes: newly diagnosed GD, antithyroid drugs for less than 3 months. Generation of the TCR library employed RNA extracted from PBMCs. Construction of the TCR beta libraries employed iRepertoire HTBI primers in conjunction with Arm-PCR of CDR3 regions. TCRdb called the multiplex PCR reads again in MiXCR, with one record for every CDR3 protein. The profile shows 360,000 or so distinct CDR3 sequences, 15% to 20% of them singletons. The sample was also linked to a second study, of T cells in Graves' hyperthyroidism and ophthalmopathy.

Here the sequenced sample was peripheral blood mononuclear cells (PBMCs), taken at new diagnosis, from a patient treated with antithyroid drugs. The chain joins TRBV29-1 to TRBJ2-1; possible D gene TRBD2, 5 bases. The TCR sequence derives from a woman aged 18 to 35 with Graves disease. The CDR3 region is CSVEKGREFYNEQFF. CDR3 nucleotide sequence: TGCAGCGTTGAAAAGGGAAGGGAGTTCTACAATGAGCAGTTCTTC.